This TCR beta chain originates from a study of cytomegalovirus exposure and HLA in healthy donors. Clones were read by immunoSEQ multiplex PCR, and TCRdb kept only the in-frame ones, dropping some. The sample holds almost 65,000 clones, 85% to 90% seen once. Trimming removed 10 bases from V and 6 bases from J, with 16 bases in between. Per germline, CDR1 SNHLY and CDR2 FYNNEI. This CDR3 is built from 14 residues. This clonotype was obtained from a woman between 18 and 30 years old in good health and CMV-seronegative. Sample: PBMCs. This chain uses TRBV2 with TRBJ1-6, with D possibly TRBD1 on 6 matching bases. CDR3 DNA: TGTGCCACCTTCGATCTCAGGGGTAATTCACCCCTCCACTTT. Protein: CATFDLRGNSPLHF.